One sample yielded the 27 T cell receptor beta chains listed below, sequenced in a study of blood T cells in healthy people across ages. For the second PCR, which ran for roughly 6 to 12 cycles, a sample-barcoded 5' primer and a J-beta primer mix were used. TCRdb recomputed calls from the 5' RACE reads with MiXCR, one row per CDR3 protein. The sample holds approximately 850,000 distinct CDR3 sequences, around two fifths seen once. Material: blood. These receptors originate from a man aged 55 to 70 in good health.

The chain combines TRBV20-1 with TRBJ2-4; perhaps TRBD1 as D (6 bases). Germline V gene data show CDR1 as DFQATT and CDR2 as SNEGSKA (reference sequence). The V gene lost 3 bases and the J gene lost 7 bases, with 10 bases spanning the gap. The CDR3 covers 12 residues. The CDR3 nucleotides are TGCAGTGCTAGGGGGGACATCAACATTCAGTACTTC. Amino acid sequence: CSARGDINIQYF.

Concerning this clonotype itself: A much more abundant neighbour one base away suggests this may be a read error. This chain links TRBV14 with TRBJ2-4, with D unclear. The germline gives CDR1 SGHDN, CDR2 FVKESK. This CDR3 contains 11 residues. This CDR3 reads CAGSQFGEQYF. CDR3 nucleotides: TGTGCCGGCAGCCAATTCGGTGAACAGTACTTC.

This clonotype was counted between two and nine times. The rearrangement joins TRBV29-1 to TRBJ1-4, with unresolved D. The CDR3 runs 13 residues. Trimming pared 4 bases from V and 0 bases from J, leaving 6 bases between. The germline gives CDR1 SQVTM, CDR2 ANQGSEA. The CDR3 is CSVVAATNEKLFF. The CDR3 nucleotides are TGCAGCGTTGTGGCCGCAACTAATGAAAAACTGTTTTTT.

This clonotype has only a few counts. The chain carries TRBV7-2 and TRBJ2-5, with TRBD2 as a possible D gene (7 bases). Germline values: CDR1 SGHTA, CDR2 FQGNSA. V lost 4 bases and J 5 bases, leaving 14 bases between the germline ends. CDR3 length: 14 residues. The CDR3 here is CASSSRGGAETQYF. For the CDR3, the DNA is TGTGCCAGCAGCTCAAGGGGGGGGGCGGAGACCCAGTACTTC.

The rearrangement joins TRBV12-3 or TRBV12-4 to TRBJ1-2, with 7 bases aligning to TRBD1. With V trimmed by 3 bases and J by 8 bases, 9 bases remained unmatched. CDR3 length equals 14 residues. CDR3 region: CASSLLRGTRGYTF. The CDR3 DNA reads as TGTGCCAGCAGTTTGCTCAGGGGGACGAGAGGCTACACCTTC.

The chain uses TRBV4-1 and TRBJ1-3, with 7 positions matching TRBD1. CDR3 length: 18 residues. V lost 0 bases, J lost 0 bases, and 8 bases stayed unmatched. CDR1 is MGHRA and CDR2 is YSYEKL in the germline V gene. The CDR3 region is CASSQERTGWDSGNTIYF. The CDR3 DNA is TGCGCCAGCAGCCAAGAGCGGACAGGATGGGACTCTGGAAACACCATATATTTT.

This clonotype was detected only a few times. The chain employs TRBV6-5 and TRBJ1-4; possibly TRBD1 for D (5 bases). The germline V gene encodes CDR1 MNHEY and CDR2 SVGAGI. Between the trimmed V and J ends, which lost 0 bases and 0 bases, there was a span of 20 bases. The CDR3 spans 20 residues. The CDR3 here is CASSYSKGQGYSSTNEKLFF. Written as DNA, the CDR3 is TGTGCCAGCAGTTACTCGAAAGGGCAGGGATATTCCTCAACTAATGAAAAACTGTTTTTT.

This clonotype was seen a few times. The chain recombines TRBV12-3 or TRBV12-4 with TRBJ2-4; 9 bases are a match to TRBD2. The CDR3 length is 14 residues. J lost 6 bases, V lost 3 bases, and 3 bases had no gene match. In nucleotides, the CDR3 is TGTGCCAGCAGTTTCCTAGCGGGGCGAAACATTCAGTACTTC. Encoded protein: CASSFLAGRNIQYF.

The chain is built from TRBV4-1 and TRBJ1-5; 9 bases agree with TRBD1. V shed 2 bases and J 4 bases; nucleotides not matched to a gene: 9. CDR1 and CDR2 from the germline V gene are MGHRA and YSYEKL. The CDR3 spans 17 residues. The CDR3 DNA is TGCGCCAGCAGCCAACCGGGACAGGGACTGAGAAATCAGCCCCAGCATTTT. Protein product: CASSQPGQGLRNQPQHF.

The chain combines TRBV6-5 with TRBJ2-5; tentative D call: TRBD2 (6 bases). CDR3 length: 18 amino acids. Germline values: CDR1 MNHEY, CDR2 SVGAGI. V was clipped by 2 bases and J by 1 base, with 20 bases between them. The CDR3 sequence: CASSYTAGWYVSQETQYF. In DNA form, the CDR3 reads TGTGCCAGCAGTTACACGGCGGGGTGGTATGTTAGCCAAGAGACCCAGTACTTC.

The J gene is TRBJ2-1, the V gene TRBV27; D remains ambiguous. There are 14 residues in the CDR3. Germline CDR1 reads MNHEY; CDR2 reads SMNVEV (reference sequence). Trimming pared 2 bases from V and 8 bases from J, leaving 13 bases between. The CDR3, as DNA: TGTGCCAGCAGTTTAAGGGTCCCGAAGGATGAGCAGTTCTTC. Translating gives CASSLRVPKDEQFF.

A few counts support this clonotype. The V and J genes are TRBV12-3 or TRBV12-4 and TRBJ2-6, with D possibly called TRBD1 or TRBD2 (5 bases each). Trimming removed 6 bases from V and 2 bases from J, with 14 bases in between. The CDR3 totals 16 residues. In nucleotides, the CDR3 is TGTGCCAGCAGCTGGGACCGACCCCCTGGGGCCAACGTCCTGACTTTC. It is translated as CASSWDRPPGANVLTF.

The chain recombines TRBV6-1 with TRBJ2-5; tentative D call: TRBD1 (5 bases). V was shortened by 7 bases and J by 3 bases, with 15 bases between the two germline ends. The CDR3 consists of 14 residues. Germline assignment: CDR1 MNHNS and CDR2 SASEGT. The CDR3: CASIRQGKKETQYF. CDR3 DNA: TGTGCCAGCATACGGCAGGGAAAAAAAGAGACCCAGTACTTC.

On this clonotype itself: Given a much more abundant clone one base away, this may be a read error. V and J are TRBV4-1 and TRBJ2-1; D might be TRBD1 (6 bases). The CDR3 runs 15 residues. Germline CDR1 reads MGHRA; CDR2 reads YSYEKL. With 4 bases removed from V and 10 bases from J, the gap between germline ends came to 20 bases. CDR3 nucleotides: TGCGCCAGCAGCCGAACCCAAGGGGGAACCTACGAGCAGTTCTTC. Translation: CASSRTQGGTYEQFF.

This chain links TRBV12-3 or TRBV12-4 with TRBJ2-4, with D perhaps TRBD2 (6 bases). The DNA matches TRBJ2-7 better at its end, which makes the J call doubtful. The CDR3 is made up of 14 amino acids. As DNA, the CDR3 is TGTGCCAGCAGTTTAAGCGCACGGGGGAGCGAGCAGTACTTC. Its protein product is CASSLSARGSEQYF.

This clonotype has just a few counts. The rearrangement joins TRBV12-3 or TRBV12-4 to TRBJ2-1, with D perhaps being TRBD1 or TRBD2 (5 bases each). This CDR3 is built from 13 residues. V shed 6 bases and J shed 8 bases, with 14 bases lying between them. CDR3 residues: CASRLGTGHEQFF. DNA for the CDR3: TGTGCCAGCAGACTAGGTACGGGACATGAGCAGTTCTTC.

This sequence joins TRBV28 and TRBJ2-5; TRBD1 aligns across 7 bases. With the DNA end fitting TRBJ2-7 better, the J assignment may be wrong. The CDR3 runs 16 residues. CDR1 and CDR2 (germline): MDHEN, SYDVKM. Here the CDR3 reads CASSSTRDSNSYEQYF. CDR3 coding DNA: TGTGCCAGCAGTTCGACTCGGGACAGCAACTCCTACGAGCAGTACTTC.

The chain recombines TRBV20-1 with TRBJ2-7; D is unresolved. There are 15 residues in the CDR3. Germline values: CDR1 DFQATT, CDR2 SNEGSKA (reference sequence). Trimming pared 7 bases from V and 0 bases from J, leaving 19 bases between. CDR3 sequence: CSVSLTQLSSYEQYF. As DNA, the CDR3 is TGCAGTGTTTCTTTGACCCAACTTAGCTCCTACGAGCAGTACTTC.

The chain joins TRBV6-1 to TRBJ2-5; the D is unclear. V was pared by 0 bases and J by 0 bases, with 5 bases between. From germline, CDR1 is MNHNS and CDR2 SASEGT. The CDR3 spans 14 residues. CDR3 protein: CASSEAPNQETQYF. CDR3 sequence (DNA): TGTGCCAGCAGTGAAGCACCCAACCAAGAGACCCAGTACTTC.

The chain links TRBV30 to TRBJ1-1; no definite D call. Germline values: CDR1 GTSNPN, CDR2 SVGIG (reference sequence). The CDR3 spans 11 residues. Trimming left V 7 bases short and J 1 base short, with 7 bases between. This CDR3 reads CAYYRNTEAFF. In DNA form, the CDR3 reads TGTGCCTATTACAGGAACACTGAAGCTTTCTTT.

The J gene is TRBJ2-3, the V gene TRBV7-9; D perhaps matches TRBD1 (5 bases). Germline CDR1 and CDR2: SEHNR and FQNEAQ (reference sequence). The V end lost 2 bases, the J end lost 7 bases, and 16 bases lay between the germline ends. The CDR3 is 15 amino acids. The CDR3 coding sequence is TGTGCCAGCAGCTTATTATCCCTGCAGGGCCATACGCAGTATTTT. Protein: CASSLLSLQGHTQYF.

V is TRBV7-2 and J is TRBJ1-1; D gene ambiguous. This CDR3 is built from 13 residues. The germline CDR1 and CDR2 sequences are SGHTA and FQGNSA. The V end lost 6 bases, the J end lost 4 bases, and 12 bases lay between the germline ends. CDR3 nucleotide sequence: TGTGCCAGCAGACCCAGTGAGTTCACTGAAGCTTTCTTT. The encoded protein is CASRPSEFTEAFF.

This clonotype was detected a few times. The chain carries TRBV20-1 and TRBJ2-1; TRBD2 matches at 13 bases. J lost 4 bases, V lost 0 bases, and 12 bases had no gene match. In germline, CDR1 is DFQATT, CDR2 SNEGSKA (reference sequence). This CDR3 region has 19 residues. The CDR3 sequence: CSARDLLAGGITVYNEQFF. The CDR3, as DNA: TGCAGTGCTAGAGATCTACTAGCGGGGGGGATAACCGTTTACAATGAGCAGTTCTTC.

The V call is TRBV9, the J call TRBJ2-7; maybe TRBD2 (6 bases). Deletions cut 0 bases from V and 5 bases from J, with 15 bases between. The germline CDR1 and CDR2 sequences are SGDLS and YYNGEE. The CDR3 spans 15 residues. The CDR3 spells CASSVVGGGTDEQYF. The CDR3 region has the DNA TGTGCCAGCAGCGTAGTCGGGGGAGGAACGGACGAGCAGTACTTC.

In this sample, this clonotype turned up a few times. This CDR3 is CASSSGASGANNEQFF. Written as DNA, the CDR3 is TGTGCCAGCAGCTCGGGGGCTAGCGGGGCCAACAATGAGCAGTTCTTC. The rearrangement uses TRBV7-9 and TRBJ2-1, with 9 bases that match TRBD2. Germline V gene sequence: CDR1 SEHNR, CDR2 FQNEAQ (reference sequence). The CDR3 length is 16 residues. Losses at the gene ends were 4 bases for V and 5 bases for J; bases not matched to a gene: 9.

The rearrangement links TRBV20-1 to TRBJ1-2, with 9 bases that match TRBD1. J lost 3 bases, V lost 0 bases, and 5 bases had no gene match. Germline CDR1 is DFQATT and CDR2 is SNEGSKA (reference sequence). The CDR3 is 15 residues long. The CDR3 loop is CSARDGDRVDYGYTF. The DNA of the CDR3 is TGCAGTGCTAGAGATGGGGACAGGGTAGACTATGGCTACACCTTC.

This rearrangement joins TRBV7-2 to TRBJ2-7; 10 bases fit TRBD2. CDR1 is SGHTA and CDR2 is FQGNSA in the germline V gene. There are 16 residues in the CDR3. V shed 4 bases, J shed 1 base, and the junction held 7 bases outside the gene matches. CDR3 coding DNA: TGTGCCAGCAGCTCAGAGGTAGCGGGAGGATCCTACGAGCAGTACTTC. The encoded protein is CASSSEVAGGSYEQYF.